This T cell receptor (beta chain) was sequenced for a study of CD8 T cells in ankylosing spondylitis. TCRdb independently ran MiXCR on the 5' RACE reads; one entry per CDR3 protein. The sample yields about 700,000 distinct CDR3 sequences, about 20% seen once. Study findings and constraints: Disease-associated clonotypes exhibited CD8+ identity and were relatively infrequent in peripheral blood. Blood of patients with ankylosing spondylitis appeared to be characterized by a TCR beta motif of seven or eight highly homologous variants. Reports say disease-linked clones showed up significantly more in matched ankylosing spondylitis synovial fluid. Some motif variants were previously reported in reactive arthritis synovial fluid and blood.

This clonotype was seen a few times. Its antigen is still unknown. In germline, CDR1 is DFQATT, CDR2 SNEGSKA (reference sequence). This CDR3 spans 16 amino acids. The germline V and J ends were trimmed by 5 bases and 0 bases, with 17 bases remaining between them. The sample consisted of blood, either unsorted or a sorted T cell fraction (not recorded which). This receptor was taken from a male donor with ankylosing spondylitis. The chain is built from TRBV20-1 and TRBJ1-5; D unresolved. In DNA form, the CDR3 reads TGCAGTGCTCCCGACCCTGTGTCTAATAGCAATCAGCCCCAGCATTTT. It encodes CSAPDPVSNSNQPQHF.